The table lists the clone carrying this TCR beta chain with a few counts. Authors of the study amplified TCR beta CDR3 regions from RNA transcripts. HTBI primers drove first-round RT-PCR of the TCR CDR3. TCRdb reanalysed the multiplex PCR reads using MiXCR and keeps one entry per CDR3 protein. The top ten hold 40% of the sample, which has 300,000 to 400,000 distinct CDR3 sequences, 15% to 20% seen once. This sample was included in a study of T cells in Graves' hyperthyroidism and ophthalmopathy. Germline V gene data show CDR1 as MGHRA and CDR2 as YSYEKL. The germline V and J ends were trimmed by 0 bases and 4 bases, with 13 bases remaining between them. The CDR3 is 16 residues long. Exclusion criteria comprised uncontrolled infection, other autoimmune disease, pregnancy or lactation.

Sequenced input: blood. This sequence was found in a man between 18 and 29 years old with Graves' ophthalmopathy. V gene TRBV4-1 combines with J gene TRBJ2-1; weak D call: TRBD1 (5 bases). The CDR3 spells CASSQDTGTPYNEQFF. CDR3 DNA sequence: TGCGCCAGCAGCCAAGATACAGGAACCCCATACAATGAGCAGTTCTTC.